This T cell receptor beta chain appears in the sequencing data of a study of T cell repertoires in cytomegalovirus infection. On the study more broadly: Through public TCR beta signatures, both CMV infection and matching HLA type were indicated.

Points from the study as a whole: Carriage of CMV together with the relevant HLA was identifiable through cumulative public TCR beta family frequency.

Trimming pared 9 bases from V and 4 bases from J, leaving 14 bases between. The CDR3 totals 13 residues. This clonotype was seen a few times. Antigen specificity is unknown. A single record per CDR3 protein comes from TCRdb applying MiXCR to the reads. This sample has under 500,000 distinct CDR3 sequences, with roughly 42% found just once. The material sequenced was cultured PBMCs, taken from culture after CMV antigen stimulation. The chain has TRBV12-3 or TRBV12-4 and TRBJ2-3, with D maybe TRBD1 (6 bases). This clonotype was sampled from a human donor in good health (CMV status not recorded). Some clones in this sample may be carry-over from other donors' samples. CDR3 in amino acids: CASCIKGADTQYF. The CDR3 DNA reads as TGTGCCAGTTGCATTAAGGGGGCAGATACGCAGTATTTT.